This T cell receptor beta chain is from a study of HIV-infected children after antiretroviral therapy interruption. The wider study: Weeks 0, 12, interruption end (24 or 48), and about 3 years post-study gave interruption-arm samples.

Unique molecular identifiers were included in an RNA-based 3' RACE TCR library. Each CDR3 protein is one row after TCRdb ran MiXCR on the 3' RACE reads. Here the sample spans about 89,000 distinct CDR3 sequences, around 6.9% being singletons. Ten or more counts support this clonotype. Noted treatment: PENTA 11 planned treatment interruption arm or continuous ART arm. The CDR3 runs to 14 residues. Unmatched junction bases numbered 6, after V lost 5 bases and J lost 4 bases. This TCR came from a pool of human donors with HIV. This specimen was CD45RA+ CD4+ T cells from PBMCs, pooled from several time points, taken from a donor given antiretroviral therapy, either interrupted or continuous. Subset reported: naive CD4+ CD45RA+ CD45RO- T cells. The chain links TRBV12-3 or TRBV12-4 to TRBJ1-1, with TRBD1 identical over 8 bases. CDR3 residues: CASSPRTGTTEAFF. CDR3 sequence (DNA): TGTGCCAGCAGTCCCCGGACAGGGACCACTGAAGCTTTCTTT.